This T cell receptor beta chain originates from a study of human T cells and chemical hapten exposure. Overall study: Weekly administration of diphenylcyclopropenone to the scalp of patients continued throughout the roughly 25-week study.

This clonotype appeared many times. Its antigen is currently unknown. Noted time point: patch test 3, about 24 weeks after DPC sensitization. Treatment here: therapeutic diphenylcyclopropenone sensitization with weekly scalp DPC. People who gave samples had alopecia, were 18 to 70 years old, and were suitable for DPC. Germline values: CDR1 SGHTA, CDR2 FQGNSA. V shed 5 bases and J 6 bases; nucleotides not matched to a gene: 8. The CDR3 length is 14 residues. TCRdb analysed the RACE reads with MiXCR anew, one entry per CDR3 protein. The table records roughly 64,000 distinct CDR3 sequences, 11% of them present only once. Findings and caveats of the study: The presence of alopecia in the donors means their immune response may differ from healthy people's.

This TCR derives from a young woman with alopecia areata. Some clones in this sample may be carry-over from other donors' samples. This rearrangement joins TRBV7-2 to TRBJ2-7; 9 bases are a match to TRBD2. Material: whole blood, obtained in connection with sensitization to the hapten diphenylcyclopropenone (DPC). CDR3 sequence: CASSNSGGPTEQYF. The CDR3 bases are TGTGCCAGCAGCAATAGCGGGGGCCCCACCGAGCAGTACTTC.